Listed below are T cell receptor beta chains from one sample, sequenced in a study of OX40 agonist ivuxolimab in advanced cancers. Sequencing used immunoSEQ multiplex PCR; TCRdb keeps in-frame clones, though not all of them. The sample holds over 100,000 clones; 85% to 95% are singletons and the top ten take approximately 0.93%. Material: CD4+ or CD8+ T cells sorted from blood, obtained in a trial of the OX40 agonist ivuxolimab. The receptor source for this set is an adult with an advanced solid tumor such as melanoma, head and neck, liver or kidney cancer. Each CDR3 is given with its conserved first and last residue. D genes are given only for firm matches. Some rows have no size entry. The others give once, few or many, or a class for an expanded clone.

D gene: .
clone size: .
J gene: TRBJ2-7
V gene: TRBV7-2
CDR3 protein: CASSPPEAGRRKYEQYF
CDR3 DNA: TGTGCCAGCAGCCCACCGGAGGCGGGACGGAGGAAATACGAGCAGTACTTC

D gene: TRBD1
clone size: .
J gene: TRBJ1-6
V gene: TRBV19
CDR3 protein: CASRTGTGGYNSPLHF
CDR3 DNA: TGTGCCAGTAGGACGGGGACAGGGGGCTACAATTCACCCCTCCACTTT

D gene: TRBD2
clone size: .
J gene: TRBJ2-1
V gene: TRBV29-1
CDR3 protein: CSVENAGGRRNEQFF
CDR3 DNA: TGCAGCGTTGAAAATGCGGGAGGCCGGAGGAATGAGCAGTTCTTC

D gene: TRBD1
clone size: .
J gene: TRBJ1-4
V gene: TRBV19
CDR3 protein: CASSIDRTGTPVGEKLFF
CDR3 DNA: TGTGCCAGTAGTATTGATCGGACAGGCACACCGGTCGGTGAAAAACTGTTTTTT

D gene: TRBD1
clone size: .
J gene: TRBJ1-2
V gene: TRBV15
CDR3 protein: CATTQDRGDYGYTF
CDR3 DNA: TGTGCCACCACCCAGGACAGGGGTGACTATGGCTACACCTTC

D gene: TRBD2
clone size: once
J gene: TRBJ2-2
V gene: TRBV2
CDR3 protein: CASTLSGMYTGELFF
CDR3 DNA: TGTGCCAGCACGCTGAGCGGGATGTACACCGGGGAGCTGTTTTTT

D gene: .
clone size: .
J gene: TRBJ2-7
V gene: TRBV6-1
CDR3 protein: CASSWTVWHEQYF
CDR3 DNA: TGTGCCAGCAGCTGGACAGTATGGCACGAGCAGTACTTC

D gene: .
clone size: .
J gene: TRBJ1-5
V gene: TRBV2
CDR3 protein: CASSVETGYQLQHF
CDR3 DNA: TGTGCCAGCAGTGTGGAGACAGGTTATCAGCTCCAGCATTTT

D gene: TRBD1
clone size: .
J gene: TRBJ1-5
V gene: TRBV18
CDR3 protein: CASSPRGQGLHQPQHF
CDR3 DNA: TGTGCCAGCTCACCAAGGGGACAGGGGTTGCATCAGCCCCAGCATTTT

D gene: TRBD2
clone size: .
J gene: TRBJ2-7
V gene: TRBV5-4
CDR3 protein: CASSPRTSGSYEQYF
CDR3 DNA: TGTGCCAGCAGCCCCAGGACTAGCGGCTCCTACGAGCAGTACTTC

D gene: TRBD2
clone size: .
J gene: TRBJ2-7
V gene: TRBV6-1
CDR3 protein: CASGGGAGFTYEQYF
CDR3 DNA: TGTGCCAGCGGCGGGGGAGCGGGATTCACCTACGAGCAGTACTTC

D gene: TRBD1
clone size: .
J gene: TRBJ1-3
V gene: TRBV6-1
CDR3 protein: CASIGTGGWNTIYF
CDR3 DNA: TGTGCCAGCATAGGGACAGGGGGCTGGAACACCATATATTTT

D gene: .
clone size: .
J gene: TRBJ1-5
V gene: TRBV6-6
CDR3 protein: CASSPGQRNQPQHF
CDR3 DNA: TGTGCCAGCAGTCCCGGACAGAGGAATCAGCCCCAGCATTTT

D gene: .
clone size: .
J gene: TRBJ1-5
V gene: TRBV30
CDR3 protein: CAWSVQGHQPQHF
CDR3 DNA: TGTGCCTGGAGTGTACAGGGACATCAGCCCCAGCATTTT

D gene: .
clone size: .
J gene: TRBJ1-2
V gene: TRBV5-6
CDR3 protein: CASSLGRIRPYGYTF
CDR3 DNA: TGTGCCAGCAGCTTGGGACGGATTCGCCCTTATGGCTACACCTTC

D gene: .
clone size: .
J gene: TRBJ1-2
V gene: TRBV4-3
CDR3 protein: CASSQGTPTNYGYTF
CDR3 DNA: TGCGCCAGCAGCCAAGGGACACCTACTAACTATGGCTACACCTTC

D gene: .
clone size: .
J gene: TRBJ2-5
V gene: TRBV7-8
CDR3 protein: CASSTNSVRETQYF
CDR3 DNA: TGTGCCAGCAGCACCAACTCGGTTCGCGAGACCCAGTACTTC

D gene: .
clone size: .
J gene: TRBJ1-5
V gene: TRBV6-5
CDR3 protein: CASSYSRNGDQPQHF
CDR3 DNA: TGTGCCAGCAGTTACTCTCGAAATGGGGATCAGCCCCAGCATTTT

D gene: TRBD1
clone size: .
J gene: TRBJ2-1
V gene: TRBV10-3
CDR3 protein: CAISEPDRGENNEQFF
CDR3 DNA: TGTGCCATCAGTGAACCGGACAGGGGAGAGAACAATGAGCAGTTCTTC

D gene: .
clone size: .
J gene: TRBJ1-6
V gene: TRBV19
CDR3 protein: CASTQGNSPLHF
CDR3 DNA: TGTGCCAGTACCCAGGGGAATTCACCCCTCCACTTT

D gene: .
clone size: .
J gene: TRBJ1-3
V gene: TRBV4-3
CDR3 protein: CASSQDEWGPGAGGNTIYF
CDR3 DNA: TGCGCCAGCAGCCAAGATGAATGGGGACCAGGGGCGGGAGGAAACACCATATATTTT

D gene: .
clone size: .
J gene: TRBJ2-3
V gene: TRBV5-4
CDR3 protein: CASSLQSLLSTDTQYF
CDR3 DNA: TGTGCCAGCAGCTTACAGAGCCTGCTTAGCACAGATACGCAGTATTTT

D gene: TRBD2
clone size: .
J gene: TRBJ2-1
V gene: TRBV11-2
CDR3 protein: CASSLVGASGQGNYNEQFF
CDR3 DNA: TGTGCCAGCAGCTTAGTCGGTGCTAGCGGGCAGGGGAACTACAATGAGCAGTTCTTC

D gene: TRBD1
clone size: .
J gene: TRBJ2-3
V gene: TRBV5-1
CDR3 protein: CASSFGQGTDTQYF
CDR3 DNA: TGCGCCAGCAGCTTTGGACAGGGAACAGATACGCAGTATTTT

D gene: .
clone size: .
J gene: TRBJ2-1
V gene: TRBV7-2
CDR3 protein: CASSLAPLSNSYNEQFF
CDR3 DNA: TGTGCCAGCAGCTTAGCCCCTTTGAGCAACTCCTACAATGAGCAGTTCTTC

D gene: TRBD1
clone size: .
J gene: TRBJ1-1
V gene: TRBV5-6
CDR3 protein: CASSRDRGTEAFF
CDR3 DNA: TGTGCCAGCAGCCGGGACAGGGGCACTGAAGCTTTCTTT

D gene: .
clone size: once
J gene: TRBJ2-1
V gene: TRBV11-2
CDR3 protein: CASSPDVDNEQFF
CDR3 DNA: TGTGCCAGCAGCCCGGATGTCGACAATGAGCAGTTCTTC

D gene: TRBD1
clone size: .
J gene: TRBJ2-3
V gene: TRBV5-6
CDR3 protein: CASSFGQGTDTQYF
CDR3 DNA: TGTGCCAGCAGCTTCGGACAGGGTACGGATACGCAGTATTTT

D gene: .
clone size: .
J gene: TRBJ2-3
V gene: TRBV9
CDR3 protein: CASSVDDTQYF
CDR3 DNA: TGTGCCAGCAGCGTAGACGATACGCAGTATTTT

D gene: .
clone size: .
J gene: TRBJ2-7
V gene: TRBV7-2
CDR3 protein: CASSAPGPEGEQYF
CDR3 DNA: TGTGCCAGCAGCGCACCGGGCCCCGAGGGCGAGCAGTACTTC

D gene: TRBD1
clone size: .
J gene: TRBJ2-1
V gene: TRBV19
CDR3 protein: CASSTGDRVEQFF
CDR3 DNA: TGTGCCAGTAGTACCGGAGACAGGGTCGAGCAGTTCTTC

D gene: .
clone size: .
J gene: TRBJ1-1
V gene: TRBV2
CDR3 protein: CASSEGRQTEAFF
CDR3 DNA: TGTGCCAGCAGCGAGGGTCGGCAAACTGAAGCTTTCTTT

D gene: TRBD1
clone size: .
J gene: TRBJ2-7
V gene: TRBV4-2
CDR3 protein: CASSQAGVQGAYEQYF
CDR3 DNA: TGTGCCAGCAGCCAAGCCGGGGTACAGGGGGCCTACGAGCAGTACTTC

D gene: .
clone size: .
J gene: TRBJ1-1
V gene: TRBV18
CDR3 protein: CASSPETAVKAFF
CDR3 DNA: TGTGCCAGCTCACCCGAGACAGCAGTTAAAGCTTTCTTT

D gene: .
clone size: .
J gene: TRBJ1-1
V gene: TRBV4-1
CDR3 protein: CASSQEGGSLNTEAFF
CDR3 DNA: TGCGCCAGCAGCCAAGAGGGAGGCAGTTTGAACACTGAAGCTTTCTTT

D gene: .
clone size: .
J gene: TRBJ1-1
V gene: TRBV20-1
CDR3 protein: CSARRAGGAFF
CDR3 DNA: TGCAGTGCCCGACGGGCGGGGGGAGCTTTCTTT

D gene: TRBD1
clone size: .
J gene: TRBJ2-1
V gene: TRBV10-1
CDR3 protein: CASSDRDSGSNEQFF
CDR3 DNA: TGCGCCAGCAGTGACCGGGACAGTGGTAGCAATGAGCAGTTCTTC

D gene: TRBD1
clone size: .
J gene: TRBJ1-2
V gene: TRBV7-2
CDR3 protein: CASSAGTDYGYTF
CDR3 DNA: TGTGCCAGCAGCGCCGGGACAGACTATGGCTACACCTTC

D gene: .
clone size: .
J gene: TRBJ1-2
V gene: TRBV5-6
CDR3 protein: CASSLVGVGTYGYTF
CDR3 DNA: TGTGCCAGCAGCTTGGTGGGGGTCGGAACGTATGGCTACACCTTC

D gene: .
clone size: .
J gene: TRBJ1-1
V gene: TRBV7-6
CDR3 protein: CASSLAGGQIFAEAFF
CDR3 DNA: TGTGCCAGCAGCTTAGCAGGGGGACAAATCTTTGCGGAAGCTTTCTTT

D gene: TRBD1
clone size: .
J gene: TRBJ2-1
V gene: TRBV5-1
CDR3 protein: CASSLQGASYNEQFF
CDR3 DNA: TGCGCCAGCAGCTTACAGGGGGCTTCCTACAATGAGCAGTTCTTC

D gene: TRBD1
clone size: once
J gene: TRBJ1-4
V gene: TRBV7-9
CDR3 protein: CASSPGTGVEKLFF
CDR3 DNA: TGTGCCAGCAGCCCCGGGACAGGGGTCGAAAAACTGTTTTTT

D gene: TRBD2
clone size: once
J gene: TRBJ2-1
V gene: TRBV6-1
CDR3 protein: CASSVGLAGGFDEQFF
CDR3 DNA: TGTGCCAGCAGTGTTGGACTAGCGGGAGGTTTCGATGAGCAGTTCTTC

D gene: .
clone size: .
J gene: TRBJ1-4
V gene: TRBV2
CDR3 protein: CASSLTLWEKLFF
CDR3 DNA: TGTGCCAGCAGTCTAACCCTTTGGGAAAAACTGTTTTTT

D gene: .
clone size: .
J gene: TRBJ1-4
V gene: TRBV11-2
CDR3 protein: CASSLDQGRGEKLFF
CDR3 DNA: TGTGCCAGCAGCTTAGACCAGGGGAGAGGGGAAAAACTGTTTTTT

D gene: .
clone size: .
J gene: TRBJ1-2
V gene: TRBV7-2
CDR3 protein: CASSFQWGSYGYTF
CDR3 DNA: TGTGCCAGCAGCTTTCAGTGGGGCAGCTATGGCTACACCTTC

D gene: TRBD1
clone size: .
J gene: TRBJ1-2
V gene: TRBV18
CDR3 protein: CASSGGTGAVNYGYTF
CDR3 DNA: TGTGCCAGCTCGGGCGGGACAGGGGCCGTAAACTATGGCTACACCTTC